The 30 T cell receptor beta chains given below trace back to one sample, sequenced in a study of long-term antiretroviral therapy in people with HIV. Run at survey level, the immunoSEQ assay was version v3.0. Method: immunoSEQ multiplex PCR; TCRdb's copy keeps in-frame clones and lacks some. Counted here are roughly 32,000 clones, approximately 85% occurring once; the ten biggest clones make up 4.4%. Sequencing used unsorted PBMCs, obtained roughly 3.5 years after starting antiretroviral therapy. Receptors originate from a man younger than 35 with HIV.

The V and J genes are TRBV13 and TRBJ2-7, with 10 bases lining up with TRBD2. V was pared by 7 bases and J by 0 bases, with 6 bases of the junction left unmatched. CDR3 size: 15 residues. CDR1 is PRHDT, CDR2 FYEKMQ, per germline (reference sequence). This CDR3 reads CASKGASGGSYEQYF. CDR3 in DNA: TGTGCCAGCAAAGGGGCTAGCGGGGGCTCCTACGAGCAGTACTTC.

This rearrangement joins TRBV18 to TRBJ1-1; D is undetermined. Germline loops: CDR1 KGHSH, CDR2 LQKENI. Trimming stripped 6 bases from V and 3 bases from J, with 17 bases between. CDR3 length: 15 amino acids. Here the CDR3 reads CASSSTSTRDTEAFF. CDR3 bases: TGTGCCAGCTCGTCAACCTCAACCAGAGACACTGAAGCTTTCTTT.

The chain uses TRBV4-2 and TRBJ2-3; D uncertain. The V gene's germline CDR1 is LGHNA and CDR2 YNFKEQ. This CDR3 has 15 amino acids. Trimming stripped 1 base from V and 4 bases from J, with 12 bases between. CDR3 nucleotides: TGTGCCAGCAGCCAAGGCCCCGACCGCGCAGATACGCAGTATTTT. It is translated as CASSQGPDRADTQYF.

The CDR3 DNA reads TGTGCCAGTAGAATCCATGAGGGAAGGGGGAGCAATCAGCCCCAGCATTTT. Translating gives CASRIHEGRGSNQPQHF. This chain joins TRBV19 and TRBJ1-5, with a weak D call TRBD1 (6 bases). Trimming cost V 6 bases and J 1 base, with 19 bases left between them. The CDR3 has 17 amino acids. CDR1 and CDR2 from the germline V gene are LNHDA and SQIVND (reference sequence).

This clone was detected once. V usage is TRBV5-1 and J usage is TRBJ1-1, with a weak D call TRBD1 (5 bases). Germline-derived CDR1 and CDR2 are SGHRS and YFSETQ. V lost 5 bases and J lost 5, with 7 bases in between. The CDR3 runs 11 residues. CDR3 residues: CASRAGTEAFF. The CDR3 DNA reads TGCGCCAGCAGGGCAGGGACTGAAGCTTTCTTT.

The rearrangement joins TRBV29-1 to TRBJ2-7; D possibly corresponds to TRBD1 (6 bases). The CDR3 loop spans 12 amino acids. V shed 2 bases and J shed 3 bases, with 8 bases lying between them. The V gene's germline CDR1 is SQVTM and CDR2 ANQGSEA. This CDR3 reads CSVERTDYEQYF. The DNA of the CDR3 is TGCAGCGTTGAAAGGACAGACTACGAGCAGTACTTC.

This clone was observed a few times. The CDR3 here is CASIPEAEANYGYTF. DNA of the CDR3: TGTGCCAGCATTCCTGAGGCAGAAGCTAACTATGGCTACACCTTC. This chain connects TRBV28 to TRBJ1-2; no firm D call. From germline, CDR1 is MDHEN and CDR2 SYDVKM. This CDR3 is 15 amino acids long. Trimming left V 7 bases short and J 0 bases short, with 15 bases between.

This chain connects TRBV14 to TRBJ1-1, with no clear D. Deletions cut 4 bases from V and 1 base from J, with 13 bases between. The CDR3 extends over 15 amino acids. Germline V gives CDR1 SGHDN, CDR2 FVKESK. CDR3 in amino acids: CASSRRSTANTEAFF. Written as DNA, the CDR3 is TGTGCCAGCAGCCGTCGGAGCACAGCGAACACTGAAGCTTTCTTT.

The CDR3 here is CASSYYRGQYGYTF. The CDR3 DNA follows: TGTGCCAGCAGTTACTACAGGGGGCAATATGGCTACACCTTC. The chain joins TRBV6-5 to TRBJ1-2; 9 nucleotides align to TRBD1. V lost 1 base to trimming and J lost 5 bases; unmatched junction nucleotides: 2. CDR3 length: 14 residues. Germline assignment: CDR1 MNHEY and CDR2 SVGAGI.

Written as DNA, the CDR3 is TGTGCCAGCAGCGCGGGACTAGCCAAAAACATTCAGTACTTC. Its protein is CASSAGLAKNIQYF. The V gene is TRBV7-9, the J gene TRBJ2-4, with D tentatively TRBD2 (6 bases). Germline CDR1 SEHNR, CDR2 FQNEAQ (reference sequence). Trimming pared 5 bases from V and 0 bases from J, leaving 8 bases between. This CDR3 region has 14 residues.

The chain's CDR3 is CASSRRDSTYGYTF. The CDR3 DNA reads TGTGCCAGCAGTAGACGGGACAGCACCTATGGCTACACCTTC. The chain combines TRBV6-6 with TRBJ1-2; TRBD1 agrees at 7 bases. Trimming took 5 bases from V and 4 from J; bases not matched to a gene: 7. CDR3 length equals 14 residues. Germline V gives CDR1 MNHNY, CDR2 SVGAGI (reference sequence).

J is TRBJ2-5 and V is TRBV7-9, with 10 bases lining up with TRBD1. The V and J ends lost 9 bases and 3 bases, in that order; junction bases with no gene match: 4. There are 13 residues in the CDR3. Germline lookup yields CDR1 SEHNR and CDR2 FQNEAQ (reference sequence). CDR3 protein: CASRTGGEETQYF. The CDR3 bases are TGTGCCAGTCGGACAGGGGGGGAAGAGACCCAGTACTTC.

The chain links TRBV7-9 to TRBJ1-1; D uncertain. Trimming cost V 6 bases and J 1 base, with 18 bases left between them. The CDR3 runs 16 residues. CDR1 is SEHNR and CDR2 is FQNEAQ in the germline V gene (reference sequence). The CDR3 reads CASSLRDLGRNTEAFF. The CDR3 bases are TGTGCCAGCAGTCTCCGCGATCTCGGACGGAACACTGAAGCTTTCTTT.

V usage is TRBV28 and J usage is TRBJ1-5; D is uncertain. The CDR3 contains 13 residues. Germline CDR1 is MDHEN and CDR2 is SYDVKM. Trimming took 3 bases from V and 6 from J, leaving 9 bases between them. CDR3 sequence (DNA): TGTGCCAGCAGTTTTAACTGGGGTCAGCCCCAGCATTTT. Translation: CASSFNWGQPQHF.

The V call is TRBV7-8, the J call TRBJ1-1; 7 bases map to TRBD1. Germline CDR1 SGHVS, CDR2 FQNEAQ. Trimming took 2 bases from V and 0 from J; bases not matched to a gene: 6. This CDR3 is 16 amino acids long. CDR3 DNA: TGTGCCAGCAGCTTAAGCCTACAGGGGTTGAACACTGAAGCTTTCTTT. Translating it yields CASSLSLQGLNTEAFF.

The rearrangement uses TRBV9 and TRBJ2-7, with TRBD1 matching 8 bases. With 4 bases clipped from V and 5 bases from J, the junction kept 11 bases outside the gene matches. This CDR3 contains 15 residues. Germline CDR1 reads SGDLS; CDR2 reads YYNGEE. The CDR3 bases are TGTGCCAGCAGCATAGGGGACAGGAGGTCCCACGAGCAGTACTTC. Encoded protein: CASSIGDRRSHEQYF.

In this sample, this clone turned up once. The chain is built from TRBV19 and TRBJ2-2, with 8 positions matching TRBD1. This CDR3 has 15 residues. V trimming: 6 bases; J trimming: 3 bases; junction bases outside the gene matches: 6. Germline lookup yields CDR1 LNHDA and CDR2 SQIVND (reference sequence). This CDR3 is CASSRTGWDTGELFF. The DNA of the CDR3 is TGTGCCAGTAGCCGGACAGGGTGGGACACCGGGGAGCTGTTTTTT.

The sample holds a few counts of this clone. Other nucleotide sequences from this sample produce the same CDR3. The gene calls are TRBV28 and TRBJ2-7; 7 nucleotides agree with TRBD1. CDR3 length equals 13 residues. The V gene end was trimmed by 7 bases and the J gene end by 4 bases; junction bases not matched to a gene: 7. CDR1 is MDHEN and CDR2 is SYDVKM in the germline V gene. In DNA form, the CDR3 reads TGTGCCAGCAAAGAGGGGGCGAAGTACGAGCAGTACTTC. It yields the protein CASKEGAKYEQYF.

The chain employs TRBV27 and TRBJ1-5; D is ambiguous. Germline assignment: CDR1 MNHEY and CDR2 SMNVEV (reference sequence). V gave up 2 bases and J gave up 0 bases, with 5 bases separating them. The CDR3 spans 14 residues. The CDR3 DNA is TGTGCCAGCAGTTTACAGTATAGCAATCAGCCCCAGCATTTT. Residues: CASSLQYSNQPQHF.

The genes are TRBV4-1 and TRBJ1-4; 7 bases align to TRBD1. This CDR3 region has 15 residues. CDR1 and CDR2 from the germline V gene are MGHRA and YSYEKL. V trimming: 3 bases; J trimming: 3 bases; junction bases outside the gene matches: 4. Here the CDR3 reads CASSHRQGSNEKLFF. The CDR3 DNA follows: TGCGCCAGCAGCCACCGACAGGGATCTAATGAAAAACTGTTTTTT.

This clone was seen only once. The J gene is TRBJ1-5, the V gene TRBV15, with D uncertain. The germline V gene encodes CDR1 LNHNV and CDR2 YYDKDF (reference sequence). V was trimmed by 0 bases and J by 5 bases, leaving 14 bases between them. This CDR3 is built from 16 residues. CDR3 bases: TGTGCCACCAGCAGAGATTTGGGTTGGGTTGATCAGCCCCAGCATTTT. Protein product: CATSRDLGWVDQPQHF.

The rearrangement joins TRBV6-4 to TRBJ2-3, with 9 bases aligning to TRBD2. Trimming cost V 2 bases and J 3 bases; bases outside gene matches: 6. Per the germline V gene, CDR1 is MRHNA and CDR2 is SNTAGT. The CDR3 has 16 amino acids. This chain's CDR3 is CASSDQAGGPTDTQYF. CDR3 DNA sequence: TGTGCCAGCAGTGACCAGGCGGGAGGGCCGACAGATACGCAGTATTTT.

The chain employs TRBV9 and TRBJ1-6; D uncertain. The CDR3 extends over 14 amino acids. The V end lost 0 bases, the J end lost 6 bases, and 7 bases lay between the germline ends. Germline V gene lookup returns CDR1 SGDLS and CDR2 YYNGEE. The CDR3 DNA sequence: TGTGCCAGCAGCGTAGACGGGAGTAATTCACCCCTCCACTTT. Residues: CASSVDGSNSPLHF.

The CDR3 is CASSSGQGNYGYTF. The CDR3 region has the DNA TGTGCCAGCAGCTCGGGACAGGGTAACTATGGCTACACCTTC. This chain connects TRBV5-6 to TRBJ1-2; 9 nucleotides align to TRBD1. The germline CDR1 and CDR2 sequences are SGHDT and YYEEEE. This CDR3 spans 14 amino acids. V trimming: 3 bases; J trimming: 1 base; junction bases outside the gene matches: 1.

The J gene is TRBJ1-2, the V gene TRBV27; unclear D gene. Germline-derived CDR1 and CDR2 are MNHEY and SMNVEV (reference sequence). V lost 4 bases and J lost 3, with 15 bases in between. The CDR3 loop spans 15 amino acids. CDR3 in amino acids: CASSSFPGSYYGYTF. The CDR3 coding sequence is TGTGCCAGCAGTTCGTTCCCCGGATCGTACTATGGCTACACCTTC.

This chain joins TRBV7-2 and TRBJ2-3, with a weak D call TRBD1 (6 bases). V lost 4 bases and J lost 3, with 23 bases in between. The CDR3 extends over 18 amino acids. Per the germline V gene, CDR1 is SGHTA and CDR2 is FQGNSA. CDR3 sequence: CASSSNRGGRQRTDTQYF. CDR3 in DNA: TGTGCCAGCAGCTCCAATAGAGGGGGACGTCAAAGGACAGATACGCAGTATTTT.

This chain connects TRBV10-3 to TRBJ1-1; 10 positions agree with TRBD1. Germline V gives CDR1 ENHRY, CDR2 SYGVKD. With V trimmed by 3 bases and J by 5 bases, 3 bases remained unmatched. The CDR3 runs 14 residues. CDR3 protein: CAISERTGGTEAFF. Written as DNA, the CDR3 is TGTGCCATCAGTGAAAGGACAGGGGGTACTGAAGCTTTCTTT.

CDR3 nucleotides: TGTGCCAGTAGTGCACTAGCGGGGGGGCTGGATGAGCAGTTCTTC. It encodes CASSALAGGLDEQFF. V is TRBV19 and J is TRBJ2-1; 13 positions agree with TRBD2. The germline V gene encodes CDR1 LNHDA and CDR2 SQIVND (reference sequence). After removal of 5 bases from V and 8 bases from J, the junction contained 6 bases not matched to a gene. The CDR3 extends over 15 amino acids.

Only one count was recorded for this clone. J is TRBJ1-4 and V is TRBV29-1; D gene ambiguous. The CDR3 runs 12 residues. Trimming removed 4 bases from V and 4 bases from J, with 7 bases in between. Germline V gives CDR1 SQVTM, CDR2 ANQGSEA. CDR3 DNA: TGCAGCGTTGGCCGCTATAATGAAAAACTGTTTTTT. Protein sequence: CSVGRYNEKLFF.

The chain recombines TRBV5-1 with TRBJ1-1; 7 bases are shared with TRBD1. This CDR3 has 16 residues. V trimming: 4 bases; J trimming: 4 bases; junction bases outside the gene matches: 13. Germline V gene sequence: CDR1 SGHRS, CDR2 YFSETQ. DNA of the CDR3: TGCGCCAGCAGCCCACGACAGGGTGTAAGGGGCACTGAAGCTTTCTTT. Protein: CASSPRQGVRGTEAFF.